This T cell receptor beta chain was captured by sequencing in a study of CD8 T cells in Susac syndrome. J was trimmed by 0 bases and V by 5 bases; bases with no gene match: 3. Germline CDR1 reads SNHLY; CDR2 reads FYNNEI. The length of the CDR3 is 14 residues. The RNA, roughly 0.45 to 1 ug, was put through reverse transcription using random hexamers. Multiplex PCR with immunoSEQ amplified the TCR beta CDR3 across 54 Vbeta and 13 Jbeta. TCRdb reprocessed the immunoSEQ multiplex PCR reads via MiXCR and lists one record per CDR3 protein. The top ten clones hold 0.093% of a sample with about 120,000 distinct CDR3 sequences, around 92% of them seen once. TEMRA cells were enriched by FACS, while CD8+ and CD4+ T cells were obtained through a negative isolation that was performed magnetically.

The chain is built from TRBV2 and TRBJ1-1; TRBD1 aligns across 7 bases. Sequencing was carried out using CD4+ T cells from PBMCs. This receptor was taken from a human donor with multiple sclerosis. CDR3 sequence (DNA): TGTGCCAGCAGTCCGGGACAGATGAACACTGAAGCTTTCTTT. It yields the protein CASSPGQMNTEAFF.